Listed here is a single T cell receptor (beta chain). The clone's antigen remains unknown. Qualities for individual bases were not recorded, and no much larger clone is one base off. The study tested focal radiation therapy combined with CTLA-4 blockade (ipilimumab) in patients with chemo-refractory metastatic non-small-cell lung cancer. This sample stems from a study of radiotherapy plus CTLA-4 blockade in lung cancer (dated by TCRdb to between 2017 and 2018). Regarding the research as a whole: Among the enrolled patients, about 19% had an objective response, and about 29% reached disease control.

V is pared back by 4 bases and J by 9 bases, with 10 bases lying between the germline termini. The CDR3 numbers 12 residues from cysteine through phenylalanine. Of all the DNA, just the CDR3 is kept, 36 bases in frame from base 1. For CDR1 and CDR2, the germline V gene lists SGHTA and FQGNSA. Library construction relied on the immunoSEQ multiplex PCR assay. TCRdb carries this immuneACCESS record with in-frame sequences only. Its versions omit some clonotypes, under half of them owing to an unresolved V gene in the studies checked, with the rest unexplained. The sample table records roughly 68,000 clones; around 80% of these occur just once. The biggest ten clones account for around 7% of the sample. Results and caveats for the whole study, not just this receptor: After treatment with radiotherapy and ipilimumab, TCR clones that originated in tumors expanded in peripheral blood. Increased serum interferon-beta after radiation, together with early dynamic changes in blood T cell clones, were reported to be the strongest predictors of response.

The clonotype comes from a human donor with non-small cell lung cancer who had a complete response to radiotherapy plus ipilimumab. The sample consisted of peripheral blood, taken from a patient treated with radiotherapy plus ipilimumab. The chain employs TRBV7-2 and TRBJ2-1; there is no confident call for the D gene. The sequenced DNA: TGTGCCAGCAGCTATTCTCTGGGTGAGCAGTTCTTC. The resulting protein is CASSYSLGEQFF.